Each of the 27 T cell receptor beta chains below was sequenced from the same sample in a study of blood T cell repertoires in COVID-19. Generated by immunoSEQ multiplex PCR, the TCRdb table keeps only in-frame clones and is missing some. The sample has 50,000 to 65,000 clones, 65% to 90% seen once; the top ten hold 1.2%. The sequenced material came from peripheral blood. The receptors were gathered from a middle-aged man with acute or convalescent COVID-19.

This chain connects TRBV2 to TRBJ2-5, with 9 bases that match TRBD1. This CDR3 is built from 14 residues. Germline assignment: CDR1 SNHLY and CDR2 FYNNEI. Trimming at V came to 6 bases and at J to 2 bases, leaving 4 bases not matched to a gene. CDR3 protein: CASRPGQGQETQYF. CDR3 nucleotide sequence: TGTGCCAGCAGGCCGGGACAGGGTCAAGAGACCCAGTACTTC.

The genes are TRBV18 and TRBJ2-7; D is perhaps TRBD1 (5 bases). Germline V gives CDR1 KGHSH, CDR2 LQKENI. The CDR3 is 15 residues long. V lost 3 bases and J lost 2, with 14 bases in between. CDR3 loop: CASSPQGSTAYEQYF. CDR3 in DNA: TGTGCCAGCTCACCGCAGGGCTCGACGGCCTACGAGCAGTACTTC.

V is TRBV27 and J is TRBJ2-2; D possibly corresponds to TRBD2 (6 bases). This CDR3 is built from 15 residues. Germline CDR1 reads MNHEY; CDR2 reads SMNVEV (reference sequence). Trimming removed 5 bases from V and 3 bases from J, with 13 bases in between. The CDR3 nucleotides read TGTGCCAGCAGTCCGGGGGACCGTTACACCGGGGAGCTGTTTTTT. Translated, it gives CASSPGDRYTGELFF.

J is TRBJ2-3 and V is TRBV7-3, with 9 bases identical to TRBD2. The CDR3 sequence is 18 residues long. Per germline, CDR1 SGHTA and CDR2 FQGTGA. V gave up 1 base and J gave up 2 bases; unmatched junction bases: 10. As DNA, the CDR3 is TGTGCCAGCAGCTTAAAGGGGAACAGCGGGGGGTACACAGATACGCAGTATTTT. This translates into CASSLKGNSGGYTDTQYF.

The chain joins TRBV9 to TRBJ1-2; D is perhaps TRBD1 (6 bases). CDR1 is SGDLS and CDR2 is YYNGEE in the germline V gene. The CDR3 runs to 14 residues. V was trimmed by 3 bases and J by 4 bases, leaving 13 bases between them. CDR3 coding DNA: TGTGCCAGCAGCGAACACGGACAGCCCTATGGCTACACCTTC. It codes for CASSEHGQPYGYTF.

V and J are TRBV11-3 and TRBJ2-1; D uncertain. The ends were cut back, 1 base at V and 6 bases at J, with 22 bases in the middle. Germline V gene sequence: CDR1 SGHNT, CDR2 YENEEA. The CDR3 is 18 amino acids. The CDR3 bases are TGTGCCAGCAGCTTAGTAGTAGGTGGCCAGGTCTCTTCCAATGAGCAGTTCTTC. It translates to CASSLVVGGQVSSNEQFF.

This chain connects TRBV2 to TRBJ1-6; D not resolved. The CDR3 loop spans 15 amino acids. Germline assignment: CDR1 SNHLY and CDR2 FYNNEI. V lost 2 bases, J lost 5 bases, and 10 bases lay in between. CDR3 nucleotides: TGTGCCAGCAGTGAACGGTCCTCGAATAATTCACCCCTCCACTTT. It translates to CASSERSSNNSPLHF.

J is TRBJ2-3 and V is TRBV30, with 8 bases fitting TRBD2. This CDR3 has 12 amino acids. Losses at the gene ends were 0 bases for V and 10 bases for J; bases not matched to a gene: 3. Germline lookup yields CDR1 GTSNPN and CDR2 SVGIG (reference sequence). CDR3 coding DNA: TGTGCCTGGAGTGTTCCAGCGGGGGCGCAGTATTTT. Its protein is CAWSVPAGAQYF.

V is TRBV5-4 and J is TRBJ1-1, with 9 bases identical to TRBD1. CDR1 is SGHNT and CDR2 is YYREEE in the germline V gene (reference sequence). This CDR3 is 15 amino acids long. V was pared by 4 bases and J by 6 bases, with 10 bases of the junction left unmatched. CDR3 nucleotide sequence: TGTGCCAGCAGCAGGAGGACAGGGGTAGCCCCTGAAGCTTTCTTT. It specifies CASSRRTGVAPEAFF.

For this clone: An end of the junction differs from the germline gene, which may be a read error. The chain combines TRBV5-8 with TRBJ2-5; D is unresolved. CDR1 SGHTS and CDR2 YDEGEE come from the germline V gene. The CDR3 sequence is 13 residues long. CDR3 protein: CASSFFGPTPPDF. The CDR3 DNA is TGTGCCAGCAGCTTTTTTGGCCCCACACCCCCAGACTTC.

This chain links TRBV4-1 with TRBJ1-2, with D perhaps TRBD1 (5 bases). CDR1 is MGHRA and CDR2 is YSYEKL in the germline V gene. This CDR3 has 16 amino acids. With 3 bases removed from V and 4 bases from J, the gap between germline ends came to 18 bases. CDR3 DNA: TGCGCCAGCAGCCACGCCCAGGGAGGTCGGGGCTATGGCTACACCTTC. It is translated as CASSHAQGGRGYGYTF.

The chain has TRBV2 and TRBJ2-7, with D possibly TRBD2 on 6 matching bases. The germline CDR1 and CDR2 sequences are SNHLY and FYNNEI. CDR3 length equals 13 residues. Trimming removed 8 bases at V and 3 bases at J, with 14 bases between. CDR3 region: CASVRLVGYEQYF. In DNA form, the CDR3 reads TGTGCCAGCGTCAGACTAGTTGGCTACGAGCAGTACTTC.

V usage is TRBV18 and J usage is TRBJ1-5, with D possibly TRBD1 on 5 matching bases. The CDR3 length is 14 residues. Germline V gives CDR1 KGHSH, CDR2 LQKENI. V was cut by 3 bases and J by 6 bases, with 12 bases left in between. CDR3 DNA: TGTGCCAGCTCACCCCGGGACTTTGGTCAGCCCCAGCATTTT. Protein: CASSPRDFGQPQHF.

This sequence joins TRBV5-1 and TRBJ1-1; no reliable D call. The length of the CDR3 is 14 residues. Trimming took 0 bases from V and 0 from J, leaving 6 bases between them. Germline V gene data show CDR1 as SGHRS and CDR2 as YFSETQ. The CDR3 bases are TGCGCCAGCAGCTTGGGGTCTATGAACACTGAAGCTTTCTTT. This translates into CASSLGSMNTEAFF.

The chain couples TRBV7-8 to TRBJ1-1; D perhaps matches TRBD1 (6 bases). There are 12 residues in the CDR3. CDR1 is SGHVS and CDR2 is FQNEAQ in the germline V gene. The germline V and J ends were trimmed by 4 bases and 11 bases, with 14 bases remaining between them. CDR3 DNA: TGTGCCAGCAGCTACGAGGGACATCTGGCTTTCTTT. Translated: CASSYEGHLAFF.

This clone was observed once. The chain recombines TRBV19 with TRBJ2-2; TRBD1 matches 9 bases. The CDR3 extends over 14 amino acids. CDR1 is LNHDA and CDR2 is SQIVND in the germline V gene (reference sequence). With V trimmed by 7 bases and J by 4 bases, 4 bases remained unmatched. CDR3 bases: TGTGCCAGTAAGGGGACAGGGATCACCGGGGAGCTGTTTTTT. Protein product: CASKGTGITGELFF.

The rearrangement links TRBV21-1 to TRBJ1-4; TRBD1 is the table's D call and was not checked against the DNA. TRBV21-1 is deemed a pseudogene. This CDR3 spans 16 amino acids. The CDR3 is CASSPNKGRRSEKLFF. The CDR3 DNA reads TGTGCCAGCAGCCCCAATAAGGGGCGCCGAAGTGAAAAACTGTTTTTT.

The chain has TRBV11-3 and TRBJ2-2; the D gene is possibly TRBD1 (5 bases). Per the germline V gene, CDR1 is SGHNT and CDR2 is YENEEA. V lost 5 bases, J lost 6 bases, and 19 bases lay in between. The CDR3 spans 16 residues. The chain's CDR3 is CASSPLLGVEPGELFF. CDR3 DNA: TGTGCCAGCAGCCCTTTATTAGGGGTGGAACCCGGGGAGCTGTTTTTT.

V usage is TRBV11-2 and J usage is TRBJ2-6, with 14 bases fitting TRBD2. This CDR3 has 20 amino acids. CDR1 and CDR2 (germline): SGHAT, FQNNGV. V lost 0 bases to trimming and J lost 3 bases; unmatched junction nucleotides: 7. The CDR3 loop is CASSLDLRTSGGSGANVLTF. CDR3 coding DNA: TGTGCCAGCAGCTTAGACTTGAGGACTAGCGGGGGGAGTGGGGCCAACGTCCTGACTTTC. Supplemented by reference TRBV11-2 and TRBJ2-6, the full variable domain reads EAGVAQSPRYKIIEKRQSVAFWCNPISGHATLYWYQQILGQGPKLLIQFQNNGVVDDSQLPKDRFSAERLKGVDSTLKIQPAKLEDSAVYLCASSLDLRTSGGSGANVLTFGAGSRLTVL.

This clone was seen a handful of times. The rearrangement links TRBV6-5 to TRBJ1-5; 10 bases agree with TRBD1. There are 14 residues in the CDR3. Germline V CDR1 and CDR2: MNHEY, SVGAGI. V lost 6 bases to trimming and J lost 6 bases; unmatched junction nucleotides: 5. CDR3 sequence: CASRGTGEAQPQHF. As DNA, the CDR3 is TGTGCCAGCAGGGGGACAGGGGAGGCTCAGCCCCAGCATTTT.

In the case of this clone: In the same sample, other DNA sequences code for this CDR3. The chain combines TRBV24-1 with TRBJ1-5; the D gene is possibly TRBD1 (6 bases). Germline assignment: CDR1 KGHDR and CDR2 SFDVKD. The V end lost 2 bases, the J end lost 2 bases, and 15 bases lay between the germline ends. This CDR3 contains 17 residues. CDR3 sequence (DNA): TGTGCCACCAGTGATTCAACAGGGCCAGGGGGCAATCAGCCCCAGCATTTT. This translates into CATSDSTGPGGNQPQHF.

J is TRBJ1-5 and V is TRBV24-1; 10 bases map to TRBD1. Per germline, CDR1 KGHDR and CDR2 SFDVKD. The CDR3 is 15 residues long. V was pared by 4 bases and J by 4 bases, with 3 bases of the junction left unmatched. CDR3 residues: CATSETGQGNQPQHF. The CDR3 DNA reads TGTGCCACCAGTGAAACGGGACAGGGGAATCAGCCCCAGCATTTT.

V usage is TRBV5-1 and J usage is TRBJ2-5, with 8 bases aligning to TRBD2. Germline V gene data show CDR1 as SGHRS and CDR2 as YFSETQ. V trimming: 4 bases; J trimming: 3 bases; junction bases outside the gene matches: 5. This CDR3 has 14 amino acids. The CDR3 coding sequence is TGCGCCAGCAGCGTCGGGGGGGCGGAAGAGACCCAGTACTTC. This encodes CASSVGGAEETQYF.

This clone was seen once. DNA of the CDR3: TGTGCCAGCAGCCCGCGGGACAGGGGGAACACCGGGGAGCTGTTTTTT. Translation: CASSPRDRGNTGELFF. The chain combines TRBV13 with TRBJ2-2; 10 nucleotides agree with TRBD1. CDR1 is PRHDT, CDR2 FYEKMQ, per germline (reference sequence). The trim removed 5 bases at V and 1 base at J, leaving 4 bases unmatched. The CDR3 covers 16 residues.

The chain joins TRBV5-5 to TRBJ2-6; no clear D. Germline V gene data show CDR1 as SGHKS and CDR2 as YYEKEE (reference sequence). The CDR3 is made up of 15 amino acids. The V gene lost 4 bases and the J gene lost 2 bases, with 10 bases spanning the gap. CDR3 coding DNA: TGTGCCAGCAGCCCCCTTCTAGCTGGGGCCAACGTCCTGACTTTC. It specifies CASSPLLAGANVLTF.

The genes are TRBV19 and TRBJ2-1, with 14 bases aligning to TRBD2. V trimming: 5 bases; J trimming: 9 bases; junction bases outside the gene matches: 6. CDR3 length: 15 amino acids. Germline lookup yields CDR1 LNHDA and CDR2 SQIVND (reference sequence). The CDR3 coding sequence is TGTGCCAGTAGTGTGACTAGCGGGGGGGCCGGTGAGCAGTTCTTC. Its protein product is CASSVTSGGAGEQFF.

This clone has a handful of counts. The chain links TRBV24-1 to TRBJ2-2; 7 bases are a match to TRBD1. Germline CDR1 KGHDR, CDR2 SFDVKD. The CDR3 has 16 residues. V dropped 3 bases and J dropped 1; count of bases not matched to a gene: 4. The CDR3 DNA reads as TGTGCCACCAGTGATCCGAGACAGGGGAACACCGGGGAGCTGTTTTTT. Amino acids: CATSDPRQGNTGELFF.